These 31 T cell receptor beta chains came from one sample sequenced in a study of blood T cell repertoires in COVID-19. Assay used: immunoSEQ multiplex PCR; TCRdb lists only in-frame clones, some missing. The table includes 150,000 or so clones, around 79% detected once. The material sequenced was peripheral blood. Receptors were obtained from a woman aged 70-85 years with COVID-19, enrolled during active disease.

The chain has TRBV4-3 and TRBJ2-7; D is perhaps TRBD1 (6 bases). The V gene's germline CDR1 is LGHNA and CDR2 YSLEER. Trimming took 1 base from V and 0 from J, leaving 10 bases between them. The CDR3 has 15 residues. In DNA form, the CDR3 reads TGCGCCAGCAGCCAAGTTGCGGACAGCTCCTACGAGCAGTACTTC. Translating gives CASSQVADSSYEQYF.

The chain uses TRBV12-3 or TRBV12-4 and TRBJ1-2; 9 bases match TRBD1. The J segment lost 8 bases and the V segment lost 5 bases, leaving 6 bases of the junction unmatched. CDR3 length equals 13 residues. The CDR3: CASSPGQGGGYTF. CDR3 in DNA: TGTGCCAGCAGTCCGGGACAGGGTGGCGGCTACACCTTC.

Worth noting for this clone: This sample also contains other DNA sequences that code for the same CDR3. This sequence joins TRBV7-9 and TRBJ1-2, with 7 bases identical to TRBD1. This CDR3 contains 14 residues. The V gene's germline CDR1 is SEHNR and CDR2 FQNEAQ (reference sequence). The ends lost 6 bases at V and 5 bases at J; junction bases unmatched: 9. CDR3 residues: CASSWDSDSYGYTF. CDR3 coding DNA: TGTGCCAGCAGTTGGGACAGCGACTCTTATGGCTACACCTTC.

This chain connects TRBV4-3 to TRBJ2-7; maybe TRBD1 (5 bases). Germline V gene lookup returns CDR1 LGHNA and CDR2 YSLEER. The length of the CDR3 is 14 residues. Trimming took off 1 base at V and 6 bases at J, with 13 bases between the two ends. The CDR3 DNA follows: TGCGCCAGCAGCCAAGGAGCAGGGTGGGGCGAGCAGTACTTC. Amino acids: CASSQGAGWGEQYF.

This clone was seen just once. The V and J genes are TRBV5-6 and TRBJ2-1; 7 bases are a match to TRBD2. The CDR3 runs to 16 residues. The junction had 9 bases not matched to a gene; V was cut back by 6 bases and J by 0 bases. Germline V gene data show CDR1 as SGHDT and CDR2 as YYEEEE. The CDR3 DNA reads as TGTGCCAGCACCACAACCTTAGCGGGCTCCTACAATGAGCAGTTCTTC. Translation: CASTTTLAGSYNEQFF.

This clone occurred a few times. This rearrangement joins TRBV6-5 to TRBJ1-1; D possibly corresponds to TRBD1 (6 bases). There are 12 residues in the CDR3. The germline gives CDR1 MNHEY, CDR2 SVGAGI. The ends were cut back, 7 bases at V and 5 bases at J, with 11 bases in the middle. The CDR3 DNA sequence: TGTGCCAGCACGGGGGGCTCGACTGAAGCTTTCTTT. This gives the protein CASTGGSTEAFF.

The chain has TRBV6-4 and TRBJ2-5; D is unresolved. This CDR3 has 14 residues. Trimming removed 4 bases from V and 2 bases from J, with 11 bases in between. Germline values: CDR1 MRHNA, CDR2 SNTAGT. The CDR3 DNA sequence: TGTGCCAGCAGTGGTAGCCTAACACAAGAGACCCAGTACTTC. Its protein is CASSGSLTQETQYF.

The chain carries TRBV27 and TRBJ2-7; unclear D gene. V was clipped by 2 bases and J by 6 bases, with 8 bases between them. In germline, CDR1 is MNHEY, CDR2 SMNVEV (reference sequence). CDR3 length: 12 amino acids. This CDR3 reads CASSLRSSEQYF. The CDR3 nucleotides are TGTGCCAGCAGTTTACGTTCGAGCGAGCAGTACTTC.

V gene TRBV6-2 or TRBV6-3 combines with J gene TRBJ1-5; no clear D gene. The germline gives CDR1 MNHEY, CDR2 SVGEGT. V was clipped by 0 bases and J by 2 bases, with 11 bases between them. This CDR3 has 16 amino acids. CDR3 loop: CASSYSTTWGNQPQHF. CDR3 in DNA: TGTGCCAGCAGTTACTCGACTACTTGGGGCAATCAGCCCCAGCATTTT.

This sequence joins TRBV7-9 and TRBJ2-1; 10 nucleotides agree with TRBD1. Germline trimming cut 3 bases from V and 5 bases from J; bases unmatched to any gene: 10. The CDR3 totals 17 residues. CDR1 is SEHNR, CDR2 FQNEAQ, per germline (reference sequence). CDR3 in DNA: TGTGCCAGCAGCTTCGAGACCAGACAGGGGGCGGACAATGAGCAGTTCTTC. Its translation is CASSFETRQGADNEQFF.

Worth noting for this clone: The identical CDR3 is also encoded by other nucleotide sequences in the sample. The chain uses TRBV5-1 and TRBJ1-1; possible D gene TRBD1, 6 bases. Germline CDR1 SGHRS, CDR2 YFSETQ. V lost 4 bases to trimming and J lost 1 base, with 14 bases between them. The CDR3 sequence is 15 residues long. CDR3 nucleotides: TGCGCCAGCAGCCCCTCCGGACAGCCGAACACTGAAGCTTTCTTT. Protein sequence: CASSPSGQPNTEAFF. Variable domain in full (rest from reference TRBV5-1 and TRBJ1-1): KAGVTQTPRYLIKTRGQQVTLSCSPISGHRSVSWYQQTPGQGLQFLFEYFSETQRNKGNFPGRFSGRQFSNSRSEMNVSTLELGDSALYLCASSPSGQPNTEAFFGQGTRLTVV.

This chain connects TRBV6-5 to TRBJ2-2; the D gene is possibly TRBD2 (6 bases). This CDR3 is 14 amino acids long. Trimming pared 5 bases from V and 3 bases from J, leaving 10 bases between. Germline CDR1 MNHEY, CDR2 SVGAGI. CDR3 residues: CASSRGGDTGELFF. CDR3 DNA: TGTGCCAGCAGTAGGGGAGGCGACACCGGGGAGCTGTTTTTT.

The chain employs TRBV7-2 and TRBJ2-7; D possibly corresponds to TRBD1 (6 bases). Germline-derived CDR1 and CDR2 are SGHTA and FQGNSA. There are 15 residues in the CDR3. Trimming removed 8 bases from V and 3 bases from J, with 20 bases in between. The CDR3 loop is CASAEATGANYEQYF. The CDR3 region has the DNA TGTGCCAGCGCCGAAGCGACAGGAGCTAACTACGAGCAGTACTTC.

The chain carries TRBV7-9 and TRBJ2-3; 12 positions agree with TRBD2. V was clipped by 5 bases and J by 2 bases; unmatched bases: 11. In germline, CDR1 is SEHNR, CDR2 FQNEAQ (reference sequence). The CDR3 has 18 amino acids. This CDR3 reads CASSASPLAGGPTDTQYF. In DNA form, the CDR3 reads TGTGCCAGCAGCGCCTCACCTCTAGCGGGGGGGCCCACAGATACGCAGTATTTT.

V usage is TRBV6-5 and J usage is TRBJ2-7; D gene ambiguous. The V and J ends lost 4 bases and 2 bases respectively, with 15 bases between them. Germline loops: CDR1 MNHEY, CDR2 SVGAGI. The CDR3 has 15 residues. DNA for the CDR3: TGTGCCAGCAGTTCCCGTCCCCTTATCCCCTACGAGCAGTACTTC. Translated: CASSSRPLIPYEQYF.

This clone was counted a single time. This chain connects TRBV7-3 to TRBJ2-3; 7 bases map to TRBD2. Germline CDR1 reads SGHTA; CDR2 reads FQGTGA. V dropped 5 bases and J dropped 5; count of bases not matched to a gene: 4. The CDR3 is 13 amino acids. DNA of the CDR3: TGTGCCAGCAGCCCAGCGGGGCAAGATACGCAGTATTTT. This encodes CASSPAGQDTQYF.

This rearrangement joins TRBV5-5 to TRBJ1-6; D is ambiguous. The germline V gene has CDR1 SGHKS and CDR2 YYEKEE (reference sequence). The CDR3 covers 14 residues. Trimming removed 0 bases from V and 8 bases from J, with 9 bases in between. CDR3 coding DNA: TGTGCCAGCAGCTTGGTATGGGGAGATTCACCCCTCCACTTT. This encodes CASSLVWGDSPLHF.

The chain links TRBV2 to TRBJ2-5, with 7 bases fitting TRBD2. CDR3 length equals 12 residues. CDR1 and CDR2 from the germline V gene are SNHLY and FYNNEI. The junction had 7 bases not matched to a gene; V was cut back by 11 bases and J by 4 bases. CDR3 nucleotide sequence: TGTGCCTCCCAGCGGGGCGGAGAGACCCAGTACTTC. Translating gives CASQRGGETQYF.

V and J are TRBV7-8 and TRBJ2-3; TRBD2 is a possible D gene (7 bases). This CDR3 contains 14 residues. V was trimmed by 1 base and J by 4 bases, leaving 9 bases between them. Germline assignment: CDR1 SGHVS and CDR2 FQNEAQ. CDR3 in DNA: TGTGCCAGCAGCTTAGAGGGGGGGGCAGATACGCAGTATTTT. Its protein is CASSLEGGADTQYF.

This chain connects TRBV5-1 to TRBJ1-1; a weak D match, TRBD1 (5 bases). Trimming took off 4 bases at V and 0 bases at J, with 13 bases between the two ends. This CDR3 contains 15 residues. CDR1 is SGHRS and CDR2 is YFSETQ in the germline V gene. The DNA for the CDR3 is TGCGCCAGCAGCCTCCAGACAGAGATGAACACTGAAGCTTTCTTT. It yields the protein CASSLQTEMNTEAFF.

The J gene is TRBJ2-7, the V gene TRBV6-2 or TRBV6-3, with D possibly being TRBD1 (5 bases). The germline CDR1 and CDR2 sequences are MNHEY and SVGEGT. V dropped 6 bases and J dropped 6 bases, with 12 bases sitting between them. CDR3 length: 12 residues. The CDR3 region has the DNA TGTGCCAGCAGCCGACAGAGTTTCGAGCAGTACTTC. Its translation is CASSRQSFEQYF.

V usage is TRBV10-1 and J usage is TRBJ1-5; no reliable D call. The CDR3 length is 12 residues. CDR1 is WNHNN and CDR2 is SYGVQD in the germline V gene (reference sequence). Trimming took off 6 bases at V and 4 bases at J, with 7 bases between the two ends. CDR3 amino acids: CASSPKNQPQHF. CDR3 in DNA: TGCGCCAGCAGCCCCAAAAATCAGCCCCAGCATTTT.

This sequence joins TRBV9 and TRBJ2-1; TRBD2 matches 8 bases. V lost 3 bases and J lost 7; bases outside the gene matches: 15. The germline V gene has CDR1 SGDLS and CDR2 YYNGEE. CDR3 size: 17 residues. CDR3 in DNA: TGTGCCAGCAGCGCCCCCCCAGCGGGGGCAAGGTGGAATGAGCAGTTCTTC. Residues: CASSAPPAGARWNEQFF.

V and J are TRBV18 and TRBJ1-1; tentative D call: TRBD1 (6 bases). Trimming left V 4 bases short and J 5 bases short, with 11 bases between. Germline V CDR1 and CDR2: KGHSH, LQKENI. The CDR3 totals 13 residues. The CDR3 sequence is CASSRDRSTEAFF. The CDR3 coding sequence is TGTGCCAGCTCACGCGACAGGTCTACTGAAGCTTTCTTT.

This clone has just a few counts. This chain connects TRBV11-3 to TRBJ2-2, with TRBD1 matching over 9 bases. V gave up 5 bases and J gave up 5 bases; unmatched junction bases: 6. This CDR3 spans 15 amino acids. Germline V gene data show CDR1 as SGHNT and CDR2 as YENEEA. The CDR3 coding sequence is TGTGCCAGCAGCCCAGACAGGGGGTGGACCGGGGAGCTGTTTTTT. Residues: CASSPDRGWTGELFF.

V usage is TRBV12-3 or TRBV12-4 and J usage is TRBJ1-2; maybe TRBD1 (5 bases). The CDR3 contains 11 residues. V was pared by 7 bases and J by 7 bases, with 10 bases between. CDR3 DNA sequence: TGTGCCAGCACGCAGGGCGCTGGCTACACCTTC. It codes for CASTQGAGYTF.

The chain combines TRBV30 with TRBJ1-5; TRBD1 might be the D (5 bases). Trimming stripped 1 base from V and 2 bases from J, with 9 bases between. The CDR3 is made up of 14 amino acids. Germline CDR1 reads GTSNPN; CDR2 reads SVGIG (reference sequence). The CDR3 sequence: CAWSGGVGNQPQHF. The CDR3 region has the DNA TGTGCCTGGAGTGGGGGGGTGGGCAATCAGCCCCAGCATTTT. The full variable domain, rest sourced from reference TRBV30 and TRBJ1-5, is SQTIHQWPATLVQPVGSPLSLECTVEGTSNPNLYWYRQAAGRGLQLLFYSVGIGQISSEVPQNLSASRPQDRQFILSSKKLLLSDSGFYLCAWSGGVGNQPQHFGDGTRLSIL.

J is TRBJ2-1 and V is TRBV28; TRBD1 matches 8 bases. CDR1 MDHEN and CDR2 SYDVKM come from the germline V gene. J was trimmed by 5 bases and V by 1 base; bases with no gene match: 7. The CDR3 length is 16 residues. As DNA, the CDR3 is TGTGCCAGCAGTTTATCCGGACAGGGTGTAGACAATGAGCAGTTCTTC. Translated, it gives CASSLSGQGVDNEQFF.

This clone was counted a single time. The CDR3 nucleotides read TGTGCCAGCTCCGACAGGTTTTACGAGCAGTACTTC. This encodes CASSDRFYEQYF. The chain is built from TRBV18 and TRBJ2-7; possibly TRBD1 for D (6 bases). The CDR3 loop spans 12 amino acids. Germline values: CDR1 KGHSH, CDR2 LQKENI. Trimming shortened V by 6 bases and J by 4 bases, and 10 bases separated the two germline ends. The full variable domain, completed using reference TRBV18 and TRBJ2-7, is NAGVMQNPRHLVRRRGQEARLRCSPMKGHSHVYWYRQLPEEGLKFMVYLQKENIIDESGMPKERFSAEFPKEGPSILRIQQVVRGDSAAYFCASSDRFYEQYFGPGTRLTVT.

The chain has TRBV5-4 and TRBJ2-7; D remains unclear. This CDR3 is 14 amino acids long. Per the germline V gene, CDR1 is SGHNT and CDR2 is YYREEE (reference sequence). V shed 2 bases and J shed 2 bases, with 11 bases lying between them. The CDR3 nucleotides read TGTGCCAGCAGCTTTGCGAAGGAGCCCTACGAGCAGTACTTC. It encodes CASSFAKEPYEQYF.

V is TRBV5-1 and J is TRBJ1-1; D is undetermined. Germline V lookup: CDR1 SGHRS, CDR2 YFSETQ. Trimming removed 2 bases at V and 3 bases at J, with 11 bases between. The CDR3 is 14 residues long. CDR3 DNA sequence: TGCGCCAGCAGCTTCAATGGGCTGGACACTGAAGCTTTCTTT. Translated, it gives CASSFNGLDTEAFF.